The following is a T cell receptor (beta chain) sequence with its context. The data are from a study of blood T cell repertoires in COVID-19. The CDR3 is made up of 13 amino acids. Trimming stripped 7 bases from V and 1 base from J, with 10 bases between. CDR1 and CDR2 (germline): MGHDK, SYGVNS. The table came from immunoSEQ multiplex PCR; TCRdb's copy has only in-frame clones and leaves some out. The sample lists about 170,000 clones; approximately 81% were seen once. V usage is TRBV25-1 and J usage is TRBJ1-1; no clear D. The source of this sequence is a woman aged 70-85 years with COVID-19, enrolled during active disease. The sequencing input was peripheral blood. The DNA for the CDR3 is TGTGCCAGCACAGTGGAGTGGAACACTGAAGCTTTCTTT. It is translated as CASTVEWNTEAFF.